The source of this TCR beta chain is a study of blood T cell repertoires in COVID-19. About the study: Donors in the United States, Italy and Spain gave samples during acute or convalescent COVID-19. PBMCs, B-cell-depleted T cells, or T cells were the source of the cDNA or gDNA that made up the material.

Authors' data handling: Estimation of nucleated cell counts was performed using reference gene primer amplification. This table comes from immunoSEQ multiplex PCR, and its TCRdb copy is limited to in-frame clones, with some not included. That table supplies the V and J calls and clone size; D and trimming were determined from the DNA. The sample has over 90,000 clones; roughly 90% are singletons. The CDR3 totals 16 residues. Trimming removed 4 bases at V and 8 bases at J, with 22 bases between. The germline gives CDR1 SGHRS, CDR2 YFSETQ. The receptor was derived from an older woman with acute or convalescent COVID-19. The chain combines TRBV5-1 with TRBJ2-1, with D tentatively TRBD1 (6 bases). The sample comprised peripheral blood. The CDR3 nucleotides are TGCGCCAGCAGCCCCCCGAGGGGGAGCCTCTGGGATGAGCAGTTCTTC. This sequence encodes CASSPPRGSLWDEQFF. Drawing the rest from reference TRBV5-1 and TRBJ2-1, the complete variable domain is KAGVTQTPRYLIKTRGQQVTLSCSPISGHRSVSWYQQTPGQGLQFLFEYFSETQRNKGNFPGRFSGRQFSNSRSEMNVSTLELGDSALYLCASSPPRGSLWDEQFFGPGTRLTVL.